The 6 T cell receptor beta chains below come from one sample, sequenced in a study of Tregs in tolerant kidney transplant recipients. No antigen is known for these receptors. TCRdb keeps only in-frame clones here, not all; method: immunoSEQ multiplex PCR. The sample shows fewer than 45,000 clones, 95% of them seen only once. The sequenced material came from Tregs from blood cultured with allogeneic cells. Every receptor here comes from a human donor in good health.

CDR3 DNA: TGTGCCAGCAGGGAGTACGAGCAGTACTTC. It encodes CASREYEQYF. The genes are TRBV21-1 and TRBJ2-7; the D call of TRBD2 is as the table states it, not checked on the DNA. TRBV21-1 has pseudogene status. The CDR3 totals 10 residues.

The chain joins TRBV2 to TRBJ2-3, with TRBD2 matching 8 bases. The junction had 6 bases not matched to a gene; V was cut back by 4 bases and J by 3 bases. The CDR3 is made up of 15 amino acids. Germline V gene lookup returns CDR1 SNHLY and CDR2 FYNNEI. CDR3 sequence reads: CASSGQREFTDTQYF. CDR3 nucleotide sequence: TGTGCCAGCAGTGGGCAGCGGGAGTTTACAGATACGCAGTATTTT.

The chain links TRBV7-9 to TRBJ1-1; TRBD1 is a possible D gene (5 bases). The germline V and J ends were trimmed by 0 bases and 7 bases, with 6 bases remaining between them. The CDR3 has 12 residues. Germline values: CDR1 SEHNR, CDR2 FQNEAQ (reference sequence). CDR3: CASSLAQGEAFF. CDR3 nucleotides: TGTGCCAGCAGCTTAGCCCAGGGTGAAGCTTTCTTT.

V usage is TRBV5-1 and J usage is TRBJ2-5, with TRBD2 matching over 8 bases. Germline loops: CDR1 SGHRS, CDR2 YFSETQ. Trimming cost V 5 bases and J 5 bases; bases outside gene matches: 8. The CDR3 totals 14 residues. The CDR3 bases are TGCGCCAGCAGTTTTGGCGGGGGGCGCGAGACCCAGTACTTC. Protein: CASSFGGGRETQYF.

The genes are TRBV19 and TRBJ2-2; 12 nucleotides align to TRBD2. The CDR3 has 18 amino acids. Trimming removed 3 bases from V and 0 bases from J; junction bases left unmatched: 5. Germline assignment: CDR1 LNHDA and CDR2 SQIVND (reference sequence). CDR3 sequence reads: CASSIRLAGGPNTGELFF. DNA for the CDR3: TGTGCCAGTAGTATTCGGCTAGCGGGAGGGCCGAACACCGGGGAGCTGTTTTTT. Combining the CDR3 with reference TRBV19 and TRBJ2-2 gives the whole variable domain DGGITQSPKYLFRKEGQNVTLSCEQNLNHDAMYWYRQDPGQGLRLIYYSQIVNDFQKGDIAEGYSVSREKKESFPLTVTSAQKNPTAFYLCASSIRLAGGPNTGELFFGEGSRLTVL.

CDR3 residues: CASSGTGTGACETQYF. CDR3 in DNA: TGTGCCAGCAGTGGAACCGGGACTGGGGCGTGCGAGACCCAGTACTTC. The rearrangement links TRBV6-4 to TRBJ2-5, with D tentatively TRBD2 (6 bases). Looked up from germline, CDR1 is MRHNA and CDR2 is SNTAGT. The V end lost 4 bases, the J end lost 5 bases, and 20 bases lay between the germline ends. This CDR3 contains 16 residues.